This TCR beta chain was captured by sequencing in a study of tumor-infiltrating lymphocytes in localized non-small cell lung cancer. Study context: Several tumor histologies, both smoking statuses, and some post-neoadjuvant chemotherapy samples were included.

Study-wide findings and caveats: Only some patients had TCR sequencing, depending on available tissue.

V lost 5 bases and J lost 5; bases outside the gene matches: 6. There are 14 residues in the CDR3. Germline assignment: CDR1 SEHNR and CDR2 FQNEAQ (reference sequence). As for this clone: Antigen unknown.

Method: immunoSEQ multiplex PCR; TCRdb's copy keeps in-frame clones and lacks some. Of 6,500 to 9,000 clones in the sample, about 64% were seen once. This chain connects TRBV7-9 to TRBJ1-5; 7 bases map to TRBD1. The receptor was derived from a human donor with non-small cell lung cancer. Sequencing was carried out using uninvolved lung tissue not adjacent to the tumor. The CDR3 loop is CASSPTGSDQPQHF. CDR3 DNA sequence: TGTGCCAGCAGCCCGACAGGGTCCGATCAGCCCCAGCATTTT.